The 17 T cell receptor beta chains given below trace back to one sample, sequenced in a study of blood T cell repertoires in COVID-19. Sequencing was performed with immunoSEQ multiplex PCR; in TCRdb, only in-frame clones are kept and a portion is missing. The sample lists fewer than 350,000 clones, 88% occurring once. Input material: PBMCs or T cells enriched from blood (not recorded which). The origin of the receptors is a woman in her twenties or thirties who had recovered from COVID-19.

V usage is TRBV15 and J usage is TRBJ2-3, with D unresolved. The CDR3 sequence is 13 residues long. Trimming pared 4 bases from V and 2 bases from J, leaving 7 bases between. Germline V gene lookup returns CDR1 LNHNV and CDR2 YYDKDF (reference sequence). The CDR3: CATSTGSTDTQYF. The CDR3 coding sequence is TGTGCCACCAGCACGGGTTCCACAGATACGCAGTATTTT.

This chain links TRBV11-2 with TRBJ2-6, with D possibly TRBD2 on 6 matching bases. The V end was cut by 5 bases, the J end by 2 bases, with 16 bases between. Per germline, CDR1 SGHAT and CDR2 FQNNGV. The CDR3 sequence is 17 residues long. The CDR3 region is CASSAPSPGAGANVLTF. CDR3 in DNA: TGTGCCAGCAGCGCCCCTAGTCCGGGGGCTGGGGCCAACGTCCTGACTTTC. Using reference TRBV11-2 and TRBJ2-6 for the parts outside the CDR3, the full variable domain is EAGVAQSPRYKIIEKRQSVAFWCNPISGHATLYWYQQILGQGPKLLIQFQNNGVVDDSQLPKDRFSAERLKGVDSTLKIQPAKLEDSAVYLCASSAPSPGAGANVLTFGAGSRLTVL.

This clone has a single count. The rearrangement joins TRBV9 to TRBJ1-3; TRBD1 matches 8 bases. V trimming: 3 bases; J trimming: 0 bases; junction bases outside the gene matches: 8. CDR1 SGDLS and CDR2 YYNGEE come from the germline V gene. The CDR3 length is 17 residues. CDR3 coding DNA: TGTGCCAGCAGCGCGACAGGGGTTAAGAGCTCTGGAAACACCATATATTTT. It specifies CASSATGVKSSGNTIYF.

This clone turned up a few times. J is TRBJ1-3 and V is TRBV19; no reliable D call. With 1 base removed from V and 2 bases from J, the gap between germline ends came to 6 bases. The CDR3 covers 14 residues. Germline CDR1 and CDR2: LNHDA and SQIVND (reference sequence). The CDR3 spells CASSIGGAGNTIYF. CDR3 bases: TGTGCCAGTAGTATAGGCGGCGCTGGAAACACCATATATTTT.

This chain joins TRBV4-3 and TRBJ2-1; 10 nucleotides line up with TRBD2. Germline V CDR1 and CDR2: LGHNA, YSLEER. The CDR3 has 17 residues. V dropped 0 bases and J dropped 1; count of bases not matched to a gene: 3. CDR3 residues: CASSQDPSGRSYNEQFF. In DNA form, the CDR3 reads TGCGCCAGCAGCCAAGATCCTAGCGGGAGATCCTACAATGAGCAGTTCTTC.

The V and J genes are TRBV11-2 and TRBJ2-2; tentative D call: TRBD2 (6 bases). CDR1 is SGHAT and CDR2 is FQNNGV in the germline V gene. Trimming removed 5 bases from V and 7 bases from J, with 17 bases in between. This CDR3 region has 15 residues. The CDR3 protein is CASSLVGLAGGELFF. CDR3 nucleotides: TGTGCCAGCAGCCTCGTGGGACTCGCAGGCGGGGAGCTGTTTTTT.

This clone was detected only once. V and J are TRBV18 and TRBJ2-1; 12 nucleotides match TRBD2. CDR3 length: 16 residues. V lost 3 bases and J lost 4; bases outside the gene matches: 4. Germline V gene lookup returns CDR1 KGHSH and CDR2 LQKENI. The CDR3 coding sequence is TGTGCCAGCTCACCGCTAGCGGGAGGGGGTTACAATGAGCAGTTCTTC. Its protein is CASSPLAGGGYNEQFF. The full variable domain, completed using reference TRBV18 and TRBJ2-1, is NAGVMQNPRHLVRRRGQEARLRCSPMKGHSHVYWYRQLPEEGLKFMVYLQKENIIDESGMPKERFSAEFPKEGPSILRIQQVVRGDSAAYFCASSPLAGGGYNEQFFGPGTRLTVL.

The V and J genes are TRBV9 and TRBJ1-1, with 10 bases matching TRBD1. V gave up 4 bases and J gave up 1 base; unmatched junction bases: 1. CDR1 is SGDLS, CDR2 YYNGEE, per germline. CDR3 length: 14 amino acids. CDR3 DNA: TGTGCCAGCAGCCGGGACAGGGGGAACACTGAAGCTTTCTTT. Residues: CASSRDRGNTEAFF.

The chain uses TRBV6-5 and TRBJ1-1, with 8 bases fitting TRBD1. CDR1 and CDR2 (germline): MNHEY, SVGAGI. With 10 bases clipped from V and 2 bases from J, the junction kept 3 bases outside the gene matches. The CDR3 loop spans 12 amino acids. The DNA for the CDR3 is TGTGCCATACAGGGGGACAACACTGAAGCTTTCTTT. This gives the protein CAIQGDNTEAFF.

The chain uses TRBV2 and TRBJ1-1; 8 bases map to TRBD1. The CDR3 consists of 13 residues. J was trimmed by 1 base and V by 8 bases; bases with no gene match: 3. Per the germline V gene, CDR1 is SNHLY and CDR2 is FYNNEI. The DNA for the CDR3 is TGTGCCAGCCCCGGGACAGGGAACACTGAAGCTTTCTTT. Protein: CASPGTGNTEAFF.

The rearrangement uses TRBV30 and TRBJ1-1; 9 bases line up with TRBD1. The V and J ends lost 3 bases and 4 bases, in that order; junction bases with no gene match: 3. This CDR3 comprises 13 residues. CDR1 is GTSNPN and CDR2 is SVGIG in the germline V gene (reference sequence). DNA of the CDR3: TGTGCCTGGAGGAGGACAGGGGCCACTGAAGCTTTCTTT. Its protein is CAWRRTGATEAFF.

This chain links TRBV28 with TRBJ2-2, with 11 bases fitting TRBD2. Germline V gives CDR1 MDHEN, CDR2 SYDVKM. J gave up 4 bases and V 6 bases, and 7 bases lay outside the gene matches. The CDR3 is 16 residues long. Here the CDR3 DNA reads TGTGCCAGCAGCTCGGGTGGGACTAGCGGCACCGGGGAGCTGTTTTTT. Its protein product is CASSSGGTSGTGELFF.

The chain joins TRBV27 to TRBJ2-2; maybe TRBD2 (6 bases). V gave up 7 bases and J gave up 3 bases, with 24 bases separating them. The CDR3 covers 18 residues. Germline CDR1 reads MNHEY; CDR2 reads SMNVEV (reference sequence). The CDR3 bases are TGTGCCAGCAAGAAGGTTCTAGCTTTGGGGGGTTACACCGGGGAGCTGTTTTTT. This gives the protein CASKKVLALGGYTGELFF.

The chain links TRBV5-1 to TRBJ1-5; 9 bases fit TRBD1. Germline CDR1 reads SGHRS; CDR2 reads YFSETQ. V gave up 9 bases and J gave up 0 bases; unmatched junction bases: 13. The CDR3 is 17 residues long. The CDR3, as DNA: TGCGCCAACTCCCCGGGACAGGGACGATATAGCAATCAGCCCCAGCATTTT. Residues: CANSPGQGRYSNQPQHF. Based on the CDR3 plus reference TRBV5-1 and TRBJ1-5, the full variable domain is KAGVTQTPRYLIKTRGQQVTLSCSPISGHRSVSWYQQTPGQGLQFLFEYFSETQRNKGNFPGRFSGRQFSNSRSEMNVSTLELGDSALYLCANSPGQGRYSNQPQHFGDGTRLSIL.

V is TRBV24-1 and J is TRBJ2-7, with 9 bases identical to TRBD1. J was trimmed by 2 bases and V by 3 bases; bases with no gene match: 13. CDR1 and CDR2 (germline): KGHDR, SFDVKD. This CDR3 is 18 amino acids long. The DNA of the CDR3 is TGTGCCACCAGTGATCCACCCCCACAGGGGGCAGGAACCTACGAGCAGTACTTC. Translating gives CATSDPPPQGAGTYEQYF.

The rearrangement links TRBV11-2 to TRBJ2-7; tentatively, D is TRBD1 (5 bases). The V end lost 2 bases, the J end lost 5 bases, and 13 bases lay between the germline ends. The CDR3 is 14 amino acids. Per the germline V gene, CDR1 is SGHAT and CDR2 is FQNNGV. As DNA, the CDR3 is TGTGCCAGCAGCTTATTTGCGCAGGGCCACGAGCAGTACTTC. This gives the protein CASSLFAQGHEQYF.

The chain is built from TRBV30 and TRBJ2-5, with 11 bases identical to TRBD2. CDR1 and CDR2 from the germline V gene are GTSNPN and SVGIG (reference sequence). The CDR3 is made up of 12 amino acids. The V gene end was trimmed by 4 bases and the J gene end by 7 bases; junction bases not matched to a gene: 2. The CDR3 sequence is CAWKGLAVTQYF. As DNA, the CDR3 is TGTGCCTGGAAGGGACTAGCGGTGACCCAGTACTTC.